The rows below give T cell receptor beta chains drawn from one sample of a study of T-cell reconstitution after alpha-beta-depleted transplantation in children. From the PCR reads, TCRdb called clonotypes with MiXCR, one entry per CDR3 protein. The data contain 300,000 to 350,000 distinct CDR3 sequences, 23% of them seen just once; the ten biggest clones take up roughly 9.7%. Sequenced material: PBMCs, mostly from graft donor cells, taken 180 days after TCRalphabeta/CD19-depleted stem cell transplant. These receptors were collected from a male patient younger than 18 who had a stem cell transplant for acute lymphoblastic leukemia, so the T cells may come from the graft donor. Each CDR3 is given with its conserved first and last residue. The D gene is left open where the match is weak. Only part of the rows carry a size: once, few, many, or a class if the clone is expanded.

clone size,CDR3 length,D gene,J gene,V gene,CDR3 DNA,CDR3 protein
few,15,TRBD2,TRBJ2-3,TRBV5-4,TGTGCCAGCAGCCATGAGACTAGCGGCACAGATACGCAGTATTTT,CASSHETSGTDTQYF
.,15,TRBD2,TRBJ2-3,TRBV14,TGTGCCAGCAGCCCCTGGGTAGCGGGAGGGCCGGCGCAGTATTTT,CASSPWVAGGPAQYF
many,14,TRBD1,TRBJ2-3,TRBV7-2,TGTGCCAGCAGCAGAGCAGGGGGCGTAGATACGCAGTATTTT,CASSRAGGVDTQYF
.,15,.,TRBJ1-2,TRBV28,TGTGCCAGCAGTTCCCTACACAGCGGGCCTTATGGCTACACCTTC,CASSSLHSGPYGYTF
few,14,.,TRBJ2-3,TRBV5-1,TGCGCCAGCAGCTTGTTGACAGCCACAGATACGCAGTATTTT,CASSLLTATDTQYF
.,15,.,TRBJ1-5,TRBV20-1,TGCAGTGCTAGAGGAAATGATAGGAGCAATCAGCCCCAGCATTTT,CSARGNDRSNQPQHF
.,14,TRBD2,TRBJ2-7,TRBV7-2,TGTGCCAGCAGCTTAAGTCCTAGCGGAAACGAGCAGTACTTC,CASSLSPSGNEQYF
few,16,.,TRBJ2-1,TRBV7-2,TGTGCCAGCAGCTTCCCTTGGGGGTTCTTCCACAATGAGCAGTTCTTC,CASSFPWGFFHNEQFF
few,10,.,TRBJ2-1,TRBV29-1,TGCAGCGTGGGACGCCGTGAGCAGTTCTTC,CSVGRREQFF
few,9,.,TRBJ1-2,TRBV20-1,TGCAGGGATGGGTATGGCTACACCTTC,CRDGYGYTF
.,18,TRBD2,TRBJ2-2,TRBV24-1,TGTGCCACCAGTGATTTAACTAGCGGGAGCGTATACACCGGGGAGCTGTTTTTT,CATSDLTSGSVYTGELFF
few,15,TRBD2,TRBJ2-2,TRBV7-3,TGTGCCAGCAGCCCTATAGCGGGAGCGGTCGGGGAGCTGTTTTTT,CASSPIAGAVGELFF
few,13,.,TRBJ1-1,TRBV5-1,TGCGCCAGCAGCCCCTCAGGCTTTTCCCAAGCTTTCTTT,CASSPSGFSQAFF
few,16,.,TRBJ2-3,TRBV13,TGTGCCAGCAGTGGGGGAGCCGGGACTAGCACAGATACGCAGTATTTT,CASSGGAGTSTDTQYF
.,14,.,TRBJ2-4,TRBV20-1,TGCAGTGCTAGAGCACCCGGGGGAGTAAACATTCAGTACTTC,CSARAPGGVNIQYF
few,15,.,TRBJ2-7,TRBV5-5,TGTGCCAGCAGCTGGACGTTCGAAAGCTCCTACGAGCAGTACTTC,CASSWTFESSYEQYF
.,16,.,TRBJ2-3,TRBV24-1,TGTGCCACCAGTGACGCCGGGACCCCCAGCGCAGATACGCAGTATTTT,CATSDAGTPSADTQYF
.,15,.,TRBJ2-1,TRBV7-9,TGTGCCAGCAGCCCTCTTCGGGGGCGTAGGAATGAGCAGTTCTTC,CASSPLRGRRNEQFF
few,16,.,TRBJ1-3,TRBV29-1,TGCAGCGTTACCCCTACGGGGCTCACCTCTGGAAACACCATATATTTT,CSVTPTGLTSGNTIYF
.,15,TRBD2,TRBJ2-5,TRBV5-1,TGCGCCAGCAGCTGGCGCGGGCTAGCGGGAGAGACCCAGTACTTC,CASSWRGLAGETQYF
.,15,.,TRBJ2-1,TRBV7-3,TGTGCCAGCAGCTCCCGACCAACTTCCTACAATGAGCAGTTCTTC,CASSSRPTSYNEQFF
.,15,.,TRBJ2-1,TRBV9,TGTGCCAGCAGCGGAAATAGCTTCTCCTACAATGAGCAGTTCTTC,CASSGNSFSYNEQFF
.,12,.,TRBJ2-3,TRBV20-1,TGCAGTGCCACGGACGGCACAGATACGCAGTATTTT,CSATDGTDTQYF
few,12,.,TRBJ2-2,TRBV7-6,TGTGCCTGGGTCGGTAACACCGGGGAGCTGTTTTTT,CAWVGNTGELFF